This record covers a single T cell receptor (beta chain). The data originate from a study of blood T cell repertoires in COVID-19. Study-wide background: Samples came from the United States, Italy and Spain, spanning acute and convalescent COVID-19. Nucleic acid was either cDNA or gDNA, and it came from T cells, B-cell-depleted T cells, or PBMCs.

Libraries were prepared by immunoSEQ multiplex PCR; TCRdb keeps only in-frame clonotypes and omits some of them. The table shows 30,000 or so clones, with about 78% occurring only once. Germline V gene sequence: CDR1 MGHRA, CDR2 YSYEKL. Trimming took 2 bases from V and 2 from J, leaving 9 bases between them. The CDR3 extends over 15 amino acids. Sequenced sample: peripheral blood. The rearrangement uses TRBV4-1 and TRBJ1-4; D possibly corresponds to TRBD1 (5 bases). This sequence was found in a man at least 80 years old with acute or convalescent COVID-19. The CDR3, as DNA: TGCGCCAGCAGCCAACCAGGGCGGACTAATGAAAAACTGTTTTTT. It encodes CASSQPGRTNEKLFF.